These T cell receptor beta chains were read from a single sample in a study of T-cell reconstitution after alpha-beta-depleted transplantation in children. In TCRdb, the PCR reads were re-called with MiXCR into one record per CDR3 protein. The sample contains 350,000 to 400,000 distinct CDR3 sequences, 13% of which appear only once. The specimen was PBMCs, collected from the stem cell graft. Receptors originate from a human donor who donated a stem cell graft to a child with Fanconi anemia. Both conserved end residues are part of each CDR3. A D gene is named only where the DNA matches it firmly. Some rows have no size entry. The others give once, few or many, or a class for an expanded clone.

J gene: TRBJ1-2
D gene: NA
V gene: TRBV7-2
clone size: NA
CDR3 protein: CASSPRQAGLGYGYTF
CDR3 DNA: TGTGCCAGCAGCCCAAGACAGGCTGGACTGGGCTATGGCTACACCTTC

J gene: TRBJ2-1
D gene: NA
V gene: TRBV7-7
clone size: few
CDR3 protein: CASSPDVSSYNEQFF
CDR3 DNA: TGTGCCAGCAGCCCAGATGTTTCATCCTACAATGAGCAGTTCTTC

J gene: TRBJ1-5
D gene: TRBD1
V gene: TRBV12-3/TRBV12-4
clone size: many
CDR3 protein: CASRRGQANQPQHF
CDR3 DNA: TGTGCCAGCCGACGCGGACAGGCCAATCAGCCCCAGCATTTT

J gene: TRBJ2-2
D gene: TRBD2
V gene: TRBV9
clone size: many
CDR3 protein: CASSVPGLAAGELFF
CDR3 DNA: TGTGCCAGCAGCGTTCCGGGACTAGCAGCCGGGGAGCTGTTTTTT

J gene: TRBJ2-5
D gene: NA
V gene: TRBV2
clone size: once
CDR3 protein: CASRDQTATQYF
CDR3 DNA: TGTGCCAGCAGGGACCAGACAGCTACCCAGTACTTC

J gene: TRBJ1-2
D gene: TRBD1
V gene: TRBV20-1
clone size: many
CDR3 protein: CSASDRDNYGYTF
CDR3 DNA: TGCAGTGCTAGTGACAGGGATAACTATGGCTACACCTTC

J gene: TRBJ2-1
D gene: TRBD2
V gene: TRBV11-2
clone size: few
CDR3 protein: CASSSPRLAGGLNNEQFF
CDR3 DNA: TGTGCCAGCAGCTCCCCCAGGCTAGCGGGGGGACTGAACAATGAGCAGTTCTTC

J gene: TRBJ2-7
D gene: NA
V gene: TRBV11-2
clone size: NA
CDR3 protein: CASRKEPTASYEQYF
CDR3 DNA: TGTGCCAGCAGGAAAGAACCGACGGCCTCCTACGAGCAGTACTTC

J gene: TRBJ1-1
D gene: NA
V gene: TRBV10-2
clone size: NA
CDR3 protein: CASSRGWGAGTEAFF
CDR3 DNA: TGCGCCAGCAGTCGGGGGTGGGGGGCAGGTACTGAAGCTTTCTTT

J gene: TRBJ1-2
D gene: NA
V gene: TRBV4-3
clone size: NA
CDR3 protein: CASSQDGGLDYGYTF
CDR3 DNA: TGCGCCAGCAGCCAAGATGGGGGCCTCGACTATGGCTACACCTTC

J gene: TRBJ1-3
D gene: NA
V gene: TRBV28
clone size: NA
CDR3 protein: CASSLVQQGFGNTIYF
CDR3 DNA: TGTGCCAGCAGTTTGGTCCAACAGGGATTCGGAAACACCATATATTTT

J gene: TRBJ2-2
D gene: NA
V gene: TRBV7-9
clone size: few
CDR3 protein: CASTPRGPANTGELFF
CDR3 DNA: TGTGCCAGCACCCCCCGGGGGCCCGCGAACACCGGGGAGCTGTTTTTT

J gene: TRBJ1-5
D gene: TRBD1
V gene: TRBV12-3/TRBV12-4
clone size: many
CDR3 protein: CASSPQGARQPQHF
CDR3 DNA: TGTGCCAGCAGCCCACAGGGGGCGCGGCAGCCCCAGCATTTT

J gene: TRBJ1-2
D gene: NA
V gene: TRBV6-5
clone size: NA
CDR3 protein: CASSYSGDYGYTF
CDR3 DNA: TGTGCCAGCAGTTACTCTGGGGACTATGGCTACACCTTC

J gene: TRBJ1-2
D gene: TRBD1
V gene: TRBV27
clone size: once
CDR3 protein: CASSLIQGTNYGYTF
CDR3 DNA: TGTGCCAGCAGTTTAATACAGGGGACTAACTATGGCTACACCTTC

J gene: TRBJ2-7
D gene: NA
V gene: TRBV5-1
clone size: few
CDR3 protein: CASSRDGQSYEQYF
CDR3 DNA: TGCGCCAGCAGCCGGGACGGCCAATCCTACGAGCAGTACTTC

J gene: TRBJ2-1
D gene: NA
V gene: TRBV29-1
clone size: NA
CDR3 protein: CSVGGGSGGDEQFF
CDR3 DNA: TGCAGCGTTGGAGGGGGCAGCGGGGGCGATGAGCAGTTCTTC

J gene: TRBJ1-1
D gene: NA
V gene: TRBV7-2
clone size: few
CDR3 protein: CASSLDSGSNTEAFF
CDR3 DNA: TGTGCCAGCAGCTTAGACAGTGGGTCGAACACTGAAGCTTTCTTT

J gene: TRBJ2-2
D gene: NA
V gene: TRBV9
clone size: many
CDR3 protein: CASSPQRGGGELFF
CDR3 DNA: TGTGCCAGCAGCCCCCAACGAGGGGGCGGGGAGCTGTTTTTT

J gene: TRBJ2-1
D gene: NA
V gene: TRBV7-2
clone size: NA
CDR3 protein: CASSFERGSYNEQFF
CDR3 DNA: TGTGCCAGCAGCTTTGAGAGGGGGAGCTACAATGAGCAGTTCTTC

J gene: TRBJ2-6
D gene: NA
V gene: TRBV4-3
clone size: few
CDR3 protein: CASSPSPTDGAWANVLTF
CDR3 DNA: TGCGCCAGCAGCCCCTCCCCTACAGACGGGGCCTGGGCCAACGTCCTGACTTTC

J gene: TRBJ2-1
D gene: NA
V gene: TRBV29-1
clone size: few
CDR3 protein: CSVQEGQFF
CDR3 DNA: TGCAGCGTTCAGGAAGGACAGTTCTTC

J gene: TRBJ1-1
D gene: NA
V gene: TRBV15
clone size: few
CDR3 protein: CATSRDLGTNPEAFF
CDR3 DNA: TGTGCCACCAGCAGAGATCTCGGGACAAACCCTGAAGCTTTCTTT

J gene: TRBJ2-1
D gene: NA
V gene: TRBV7-2
clone size: many
CDR3 protein: CASTWPRGEQFF
CDR3 DNA: TGTGCCAGCACTTGGCCACGGGGAGAGCAGTTCTTC

J gene: TRBJ1-1
D gene: NA
V gene: TRBV20-1
clone size: many
CDR3 protein: CSASQVSGTSEAFF
CDR3 DNA: TGCAGTGCTAGTCAAGTCTCCGGGACTTCTGAAGCTTTCTTT

J gene: TRBJ1-2
D gene: NA
V gene: TRBV28
clone size: NA
CDR3 protein: CASRDQAKGYTF
CDR3 DNA: TGTGCCAGCAGGGACCAAGCGAAAGGCTACACCTTC

J gene: TRBJ1-5
D gene: TRBD1
V gene: TRBV20-1
clone size: NA
CDR3 protein: CSAQTGGDQPQHF
CDR3 DNA: TGCAGTGCCCAGACAGGGGGGGATCAGCCCCAGCATTTT

J gene: TRBJ2-1
D gene: NA
V gene: TRBV12-3/TRBV12-4
clone size: NA
CDR3 protein: CASSFVQGYNEQFF
CDR3 DNA: TGTGCCAGCAGTTTCGTCCAGGGATATAATGAGCAGTTCTTC

J gene: TRBJ1-3
D gene: NA
V gene: TRBV7-6
clone size: many
CDR3 protein: CASSSTMGSGNTIYF
CDR3 DNA: TGTGCCAGCAGCTCAACCATGGGCTCTGGAAACACCATATATTTT

J gene: TRBJ2-7
D gene: TRBD2
V gene: TRBV7-9
clone size: few
CDR3 protein: CASSFTSGGDYEQYF
CDR3 DNA: TGTGCCAGCAGCTTCACTAGCGGGGGCGATTACGAGCAGTACTTC

J gene: TRBJ1-5
D gene: NA
V gene: TRBV7-7
clone size: once
CDR3 protein: CASSLDRNQPQRF
CDR3 DNA: TGTGCTAGCAGCTTAGACAGGAATCAGCCCCAGCGTTTT

J gene: TRBJ2-2
D gene: TRBD1
V gene: TRBV7-9
clone size: NA
CDR3 protein: CASSIPMTGDGGELFF
CDR3 DNA: TGTGCCAGCAGCATCCCAATGACAGGGGACGGCGGGGAGCTGTTTTTT

J gene: TRBJ1-6
D gene: NA
V gene: TRBV12-3/TRBV12-4
clone size: many
CDR3 protein: CASSPGYSPLHF
CDR3 DNA: TGTGCCAGCAGCCCCGGTTATTCACCCCTCCACTTT

J gene: TRBJ1-2
D gene: NA
V gene: TRBV30
clone size: few
CDR3 protein: CAWSATWGVNYGYTF
CDR3 DNA: TGTGCCTGGAGTGCCACGTGGGGCGTTAACTATGGCTACACCTTC

J gene: TRBJ1-6
D gene: NA
V gene: TRBV6-2/TRBV6-3
clone size: few
CDR3 protein: CASRIGTENSPLHF
CDR3 DNA: TGTGCCAGCAGAATCGGGACGGAGAATTCACCCCTCCACTTT

J gene: TRBJ1-1
D gene: TRBD1
V gene: TRBV4-3
clone size: NA
CDR3 protein: CASSQDPSGGGEAFF
CDR3 DNA: TGCGCCAGCAGCCAAGATCCTTCAGGGGGCGGCGAAGCTTTCTTT

J gene: TRBJ1-1
D gene: NA
V gene: TRBV29-1
clone size: once
CDR3 protein: CSVGSMGSTEAFF
CDR3 DNA: TGCAGCGTTGGCTCCATGGGGAGCACTGAAGCTTTCTTT

J gene: TRBJ1-2
D gene: TRBD1
V gene: TRBV5-1
clone size: few
CDR3 protein: CASSDEGQAGQGYGYTF
CDR3 DNA: TGCGCCAGCAGCGACGAGGGACAGGCAGGACAGGGATATGGCTACACCTTC

J gene: TRBJ2-4
D gene: NA
V gene: TRBV3-1
clone size: many
CDR3 protein: CASSPTKGSIQYF
CDR3 DNA: TGTGCCAGCAGTCCCACGAAGGGAAGCATTCAGTACTTC

J gene: TRBJ1-6
D gene: NA
V gene: TRBV7-2
clone size: few
CDR3 protein: CASSPPLGPYNSPLHF
CDR3 DNA: TGTGCCAGCAGCCCCCCCCTGGGTCCCTATAATTCACCCCTCCACTTT

J gene: TRBJ2-3
D gene: NA
V gene: TRBV4-2
clone size: many
CDR3 protein: CASSYIPGDTQYF
CDR3 DNA: TGTGCCAGCAGCTACATACCAGGGGATACGCAGTATTTT

J gene: TRBJ1-2
D gene: TRBD1
V gene: TRBV6-5
clone size: NA
CDR3 protein: CASSFLQGSYGYTF
CDR3 DNA: TGTGCCAGCAGTTTCCTACAGGGGAGCTATGGCTACACCTTC

J gene: TRBJ1-5
D gene: NA
V gene: TRBV20-1
clone size: NA
CDR3 protein: CSARGGEVGNQPQHF
CDR3 DNA: TGCAGTGCTAGAGGGGGAGAGGTCGGCAATCAGCCCCAGCATTTT

J gene: TRBJ1-2
D gene: NA
V gene: TRBV12-3/TRBV12-4
clone size: many
CDR3 protein: CASSFGGSSSGYTF
CDR3 DNA: TGTGCCAGCAGCTTCGGAGGGTCCTCTTCGGGCTACACCTTC

J gene: TRBJ1-1
D gene: NA
V gene: TRBV18
clone size: NA
CDR3 protein: CVSSLRSSDTEAFF
CDR3 DNA: TGTGTCAGCTCACTCAGGAGTTCAGACACTGAAGCTTTCTTT

J gene: TRBJ1-4
D gene: TRBD1
V gene: TRBV9
clone size: many
CDR3 protein: CASSPKQGYDEKLFF
CDR3 DNA: TGTGCCAGCAGCCCGAAACAGGGGTATGATGAAAAACTGTTTTTT

J gene: TRBJ1-6
D gene: NA
V gene: TRBV7-2
clone size: many
CDR3 protein: CASSPWDSPLHF
CDR3 DNA: TGTGCCAGCAGCCCCTGGGATTCACCCCTCCACTTT

J gene: TRBJ2-5
D gene: NA
V gene: TRBV18
clone size: NA
CDR3 protein: CASSPFSSAQETQYF
CDR3 DNA: TGTGCCAGCTCTCCCTTTTCGTCGGCCCAAGAGACCCAGTACTTC

J gene: TRBJ1-5
D gene: NA
V gene: TRBV20-1
clone size: many
CDR3 protein: CSAREPPSGPQHF
CDR3 DNA: TGCAGTGCTAGAGAACCGCCAAGCGGGCCCCAGCATTTT

J gene: TRBJ2-2
D gene: TRBD2
V gene: TRBV5-4
clone size: few
CDR3 protein: CASSWTSGGGELFF
CDR3 DNA: TGTGCCAGCAGCTGGACTAGCGGGGGAGGGGAGCTGTTTTTT

J gene: TRBJ1-2
D gene: NA
V gene: TRBV6-5
clone size: NA
CDR3 protein: CASSYSVQGNYGYTF
CDR3 DNA: TGTGCCAGCAGTTACTCGGTCCAGGGAAACTATGGCTACACCTTC

J gene: TRBJ1-6
D gene: NA
V gene: TRBV6-5
clone size: NA
CDR3 protein: CASNRVDNSPLHF
CDR3 DNA: TGTGCCAGCAATAGGGTGGATAATTCACCCCTCCACTTT

J gene: TRBJ1-5
D gene: NA
V gene: TRBV3-1
clone size: few
CDR3 protein: CASSQGGPNQPQHF
CDR3 DNA: TGTGCCAGCAGCCAAGGGGGGCCCAATCAGCCCCAGCATTTT

J gene: TRBJ2-1
D gene: NA
V gene: TRBV4-2
clone size: NA
CDR3 protein: CASSQDPGYEQFF
CDR3 DNA: TGTGCCAGCAGCCAAGATCCCGGATATGAGCAGTTCTTC

J gene: TRBJ2-7
D gene: TRBD1
V gene: TRBV5-1
clone size: few
CDR3 protein: CASSVWTGVGNEQYF
CDR3 DNA: TGCGCCAGCAGCGTGTGGACAGGGGTAGGAAACGAGCAGTACTTC

J gene: TRBJ2-1
D gene: TRBD2
V gene: TRBV5-1
clone size: many
CDR3 protein: CASSFSGVRYNEQFF
CDR3 DNA: TGCGCCAGCAGCTTTAGCGGGGTACGCTACAATGAGCAGTTCTTC

J gene: TRBJ1-4
D gene: NA
V gene: TRBV4-2
clone size: few
CDR3 protein: CASSQDPVRDEKLFF
CDR3 DNA: TGTGCCAGCAGCCAAGATCCTGTAAGGGATGAAAAACTGTTTTTT